Shown below are 31 T cell receptor beta chains from a single sample sequenced in a study of blood T cell repertoires in COVID-19. Sequencing used immunoSEQ multiplex PCR; TCRdb keeps in-frame clones, though not all of them. Of some 240,000 clones in the sample, around 84% are singletons; the top ten hold over 1.5%. The source material was peripheral blood. The receptors were gathered from a woman between 35 and 50 years old who had recovered from COVID-19.

This clone was seen only a few times. J is TRBJ1-6 and V is TRBV2; D perhaps matches TRBD1 (5 bases). Per the germline V gene, CDR1 is SNHLY and CDR2 is FYNNEI. The CDR3 totals 14 residues. Trimming removed 9 bases at V and 10 bases at J, with 19 bases between. The CDR3 bases are TGTGCCAGTACTCGCACAGGCGCTTCCTCACCCCTCCACTTT. This codes for CASTRTGASSPLHF.

The rearrangement joins TRBV5-4 to TRBJ1-4, with a possible D match to TRBD1 (5 bases). The germline V gene encodes CDR1 SGHNT and CDR2 YYREEE (reference sequence). Trimming left V 4 bases short and J 0 bases short, with 16 bases between. CDR3 length equals 17 residues. CDR3 protein: CASSRLRQGSTNEKLFF. The CDR3 DNA sequence: TGTGCCAGCAGCCGACTTCGTCAGGGATCAACTAATGAAAAACTGTTTTTT. The full variable domain, completed using reference TRBV5-4 and TRBJ1-4, is ETGVTQSPTHLIKTRGQQVTLRCSSQSGHNTVSWYQQALGQGPQFIFQYYREEENGRGNFPPRFSGLQFPNYSSELNVNALELDDSALYLCASSRLRQGSTNEKLFFGSGTQLSVL.

This chain links TRBV24-1 with TRBJ2-1; 8 nucleotides agree with TRBD1. The CDR3 runs to 16 residues. CDR1 is KGHDR and CDR2 is SFDVKD in the germline V gene. The J segment lost 6 bases and the V segment lost 3 bases, leaving 9 bases of the junction unmatched. CDR3 loop: CATSDLKTGARNEQFF. The CDR3 DNA reads TGTGCCACCAGTGATCTTAAGACAGGGGCGCGCAATGAGCAGTTCTTC.

The rearrangement uses TRBV28 and TRBJ2-5; no clear D. Germline values: CDR1 MDHEN, CDR2 SYDVKM. The CDR3 runs 12 residues. V was clipped by 5 bases and J by 2 bases, with 6 bases between them. Written as DNA, the CDR3 is TGTGCCAGCAGTCCCCCACAAGAGACCCAGTACTTC. Encoded protein: CASSPPQETQYF.

V is TRBV19 and J is TRBJ2-3; TRBD2 is a possible D gene (6 bases). The ends were cut back, 5 bases at V and 0 bases at J, with 12 bases in the middle. This CDR3 is 15 amino acids long. Germline V gene data show CDR1 as LNHDA and CDR2 as SQIVND (reference sequence). The CDR3, as DNA: TGTGCCAGTAGTTGGGGGACTTCTAGCACAGATACGCAGTATTTT. This translates into CASSWGTSSTDTQYF.

The V and J genes are TRBV12-3 or TRBV12-4 and TRBJ2-7, with 13 positions matching TRBD2. The V gene end was trimmed by 3 bases and the J gene end by 13 bases; junction bases not matched to a gene: 6. The CDR3 extends over 13 amino acids. The CDR3 spells CASSFGTSGTIYF. DNA for the CDR3: TGTGCCAGCAGTTTTGGGACTAGCGGGACAATTTACTTC.

CDR3 loop: CAGKATEDGEQYF. The CDR3, as DNA: TGTGCCGGCAAGGCCACGGAGGATGGCGAGCAGTACTTC. The V and J genes are TRBV2 and TRBJ2-7; TRBD2 might be the D (5 bases). Trimming cost V 11 bases and J 6 bases, with 20 bases left between them. The germline V gene encodes CDR1 SNHLY and CDR2 FYNNEI. The CDR3 covers 13 residues.

V is TRBV2 and J is TRBJ1-5, with D possibly being TRBD1 (5 bases). The V gene's germline CDR1 is SNHLY and CDR2 FYNNEI. The length of the CDR3 is 15 residues. Trimming pared 4 bases from V and 6 bases from J, leaving 16 bases between. The CDR3 is CASSVEGALGQPQHF. In DNA form, the CDR3 reads TGTGCCAGCAGTGTTGAAGGGGCCTTGGGTCAGCCCCAGCATTTT.

The gene calls are TRBV30 and TRBJ2-1; TRBD1 agrees at 9 bases. Per the germline V gene, CDR1 is GTSNPN and CDR2 is SVGIG (reference sequence). The junction had 13 bases not matched to a gene; V was cut back by 3 bases and J by 7 bases. This CDR3 comprises 16 residues. CDR3 DNA: TGTGCCTGGAGCGTGGGACCGGGACAGGGCCTAAATGAGCAGTTCTTC. The encoded protein is CAWSVGPGQGLNEQFF.

The chain couples TRBV5-1 to TRBJ1-6; TRBD1 is a possible D gene (6 bases). This CDR3 comprises 15 residues. Germline CDR1 and CDR2: SGHRS and YFSETQ. V was shortened by 3 bases and J by 6 bases, with 13 bases between the two germline ends. The CDR3 protein is CASSSIQGGNSPLHF. The CDR3 DNA follows: TGCGCCAGCAGCTCCATACAGGGTGGTAATTCACCCCTCCACTTT.

V is TRBV6-5 and J is TRBJ1-5, with 7 bases fitting TRBD1. Germline V CDR1 and CDR2: MNHEY, SVGAGI. The CDR3 sequence is 14 residues long. V gave up 7 bases and J gave up 4 bases; unmatched junction bases: 7. Here the CDR3 reads CASTPGQFNQPQHF. The CDR3 bases are TGTGCCAGCACCCCGGGACAGTTTAATCAGCCCCAGCATTTT.

This clone was counted once. This chain uses TRBV5-1 with TRBJ2-3, with D uncertain. V lost 0 bases and J 7 bases, leaving 12 bases between the germline ends. The CDR3 is 14 amino acids. Germline loops: CDR1 SGHRS, CDR2 YFSETQ. The CDR3 DNA is TGCGCCAGCAGCTTGGATCCGGGTGTCCATACGCAGTATTTT. It translates to CASSLDPGVHTQYF.

The V gene is TRBV5-1, the J gene TRBJ1-1; 7 positions agree with TRBD1. The germline V gene encodes CDR1 SGHRS and CDR2 YFSETQ. Trimming removed 4 bases from V and 5 bases from J; junction bases left unmatched: 11. There are 15 residues in the CDR3. The CDR3 loop is CASSPRQGIWTEAFF. The CDR3 nucleotides read TGCGCCAGCAGCCCCCGACAGGGAATTTGGACTGAAGCTTTCTTT.

The chain recombines TRBV19 with TRBJ2-5; 7 bases map to TRBD1. Germline values: CDR1 LNHDA, CDR2 SQIVND (reference sequence). V was clipped by 6 bases and J by 3 bases; unmatched bases: 4. The CDR3 contains 13 residues. The CDR3 loop reads CASSKGQEETQYF. CDR3 nucleotide sequence: TGTGCCAGTAGCAAAGGACAGGAAGAGACCCAGTACTTC.

The chain joins TRBV10-3 to TRBJ2-3; 7 bases map to TRBD1. The CDR3 loop spans 16 amino acids. V shed 1 base and J 2 bases; nucleotides not matched to a gene: 6. CDR1 ENHRY and CDR2 SYGVKD come from the germline V gene. CDR3 loop: CAISELGQTNTDTQYF. Here the CDR3 DNA reads TGTGCCATCAGTGAGTTGGGACAGACTAACACAGATACGCAGTATTTT.

The DNA for the CDR3 is TGTGCCAGCAGCCAGTTCCAGGCAGATACGCAGTATTTT. This translates into CASSQFQADTQYF. The chain joins TRBV28 to TRBJ2-3; D remains ambiguous. The germline CDR1 and CDR2 sequences are MDHEN and SYDVKM. There are 13 residues in the CDR3. Deletions cut 6 bases from V and 4 bases from J, with 11 bases between.

This chain connects TRBV28 to TRBJ1-1; D is undetermined. Germline V gene data show CDR1 as MDHEN and CDR2 as SYDVKM. V was clipped by 6 bases and J by 1 base, with 9 bases between them. The CDR3 loop spans 13 amino acids. The CDR3 DNA reads as TGTGCCAGCAGGTTTACAGAGAACACTGAAGCTTTCTTT. Translated, it gives CASRFTENTEAFF.

The chain links TRBV2 to TRBJ1-2, with 7 bases matching TRBD1. The V and J ends lost 2 bases and 7 bases, in that order; junction bases with no gene match: 7. Germline V gene sequence: CDR1 SNHLY, CDR2 FYNNEI. The CDR3 runs 14 residues. CDR3 sequence reads: CASSELVTGSGYTF. CDR3 bases: TGTGCCAGCAGTGAATTGGTGACAGGGAGTGGCTACACCTTC.

This clone was seen only once. This same CDR3 is encoded by further DNA sequences in the sample. The rearrangement joins TRBV9 to TRBJ2-3; 8 positions agree with TRBD1. CDR1 SGDLS and CDR2 YYNGEE come from the germline V gene. The CDR3 runs 14 residues. V was clipped by 4 bases and J by 3 bases; unmatched bases: 4. The CDR3 DNA reads as TGTGCCAGCAGCCCTCGGACAGGGACAGATACGCAGTATTTT. It codes for CASSPRTGTDTQYF.

The chain employs TRBV18 and TRBJ2-4, with TRBD1 matching 8 bases. V shed 3 bases, J shed 10 bases, and the junction held 8 bases outside the gene matches. CDR3 size: 14 residues. Germline V gives CDR1 KGHSH, CDR2 LQKENI. CDR3 sequence reads: CASSPRTGSQIQYF. DNA of the CDR3: TGTGCCAGCTCACCCCGGACAGGGTCCCAGATTCAGTACTTC. Variable domain in full (rest from reference TRBV18 and TRBJ2-4): NAGVMQNPRHLVRRRGQEARLRCSPMKGHSHVYWYRQLPEEGLKFMVYLQKENIIDESGMPKERFSAEFPKEGPSILRIQQVVRGDSAAYFCASSPRTGSQIQYFGAGTRLSVL.

This clone was recorded only once. This chain connects TRBV12-3 or TRBV12-4 to TRBJ1-1; D not resolved. This CDR3 has 13 amino acids. Trimming cost V 6 bases and J 4 bases, with 12 bases left between them. DNA for the CDR3: TGTGCCAGCAGAATCGGGTCCCCCACTGAAGCTTTCTTT. Translating it yields CASRIGSPTEAFF.

V gene TRBV4-1 combines with J gene TRBJ2-5; D ambiguous. Germline assignment: CDR1 MGHRA and CDR2 YSYEKL. CDR3 length: 13 residues. Trimming removed 1 base from V and 4 bases from J, with 7 bases in between. CDR3 amino acids: CASSQGILETQYF. In nucleotides, the CDR3 is TGCGCCAGCAGCCAAGGTATCTTAGAGACCCAGTACTTC.

The V call is TRBV19, the J call TRBJ2-3; possible D gene TRBD2, 6 bases. Germline-derived CDR1 and CDR2 are LNHDA and SQIVND (reference sequence). There are 14 residues in the CDR3. V lost 5 bases and J lost 1, with 10 bases in between. CDR3 DNA: TGTGCCAGTAGTGAGGGACTTGGCACAGATACGCAGTATTTT. Protein sequence: CASSEGLGTDTQYF.

In nucleotides, the CDR3 is TGTGCCAGCAGTCACCTTACCGGGGTCATAGCCAAAAACATTCAGTACTTC. Amino acid sequence: CASSHLTGVIAKNIQYF. The gene calls are TRBV7-6 and TRBJ2-4; tentatively, D is TRBD2 (5 bases). Germline V gene lookup returns CDR1 SGHVS and CDR2 FNYEAQ. The V gene lost 6 bases and the J gene lost 0 bases, with 18 bases spanning the gap. The CDR3 extends over 17 amino acids.

This clone was counted a single time. This chain uses TRBV5-1 with TRBJ2-7, with D tentatively TRBD1 (6 bases). Germline lookup yields CDR1 SGHRS and CDR2 YFSETQ. The CDR3 sequence is 17 residues long. V dropped 0 bases and J dropped 1 base, with 17 bases sitting between them. CDR3 bases: TGCGCCAGCAGCTTGGCCGGCGGACGGGACATATCCTACGAGCAGTACTTC. It encodes CASSLAGGRDISYEQYF.

The chain couples TRBV5-6 to TRBJ1-2, with TRBD1 identical over 7 bases. CDR3 length: 15 residues. Germline V lookup: CDR1 SGHDT, CDR2 YYEEEE. V shed 4 bases and J 4 bases; nucleotides not matched to a gene: 10. The CDR3 DNA is TGTGCCAGCAGCAAAGGACAGGAGATCTTCTATGGCTACACCTTC. Translation gives CASSKGQEIFYGYTF.

In this sample, this clone turned up a few times. The V and J genes are TRBV30 and TRBJ2-3; 12 bases align to TRBD2. The length of the CDR3 is 18 residues. V was clipped by 1 base and J by 2 bases; unmatched bases: 10. The germline V gene has CDR1 GTSNPN and CDR2 SVGIG (reference sequence). The CDR3: CAWSASPLAGGFTDTQYF. In DNA, the CDR3 is TGTGCCTGGAGTGCCAGTCCCCTAGCGGGGGGGTTCACAGATACGCAGTATTTT.

This rearrangement joins TRBV28 to TRBJ1-1; D is unclear. This CDR3 contains 12 residues. CDR1 MDHEN and CDR2 SYDVKM come from the germline V gene. Trimming pared 3 bases from V and 4 bases from J, leaving 6 bases between. CDR3 in amino acids: CASSLLGTEAFF. CDR3 DNA: TGTGCCAGCAGTTTGCTCGGCACTGAAGCTTTCTTT.

The V and J genes are TRBV19 and TRBJ2-7, with D possibly being TRBD2 (6 bases). Per the germline V gene, CDR1 is LNHDA and CDR2 is SQIVND (reference sequence). V lost 5 bases and J 0 bases, leaving 17 bases between the germline ends. The CDR3 is 16 residues long. CDR3 bases: TGTGCCAGTAGTGGGTTTACTAGCAGTTTCTCCTACGAGCAGTACTTC. It codes for CASSGFTSSFSYEQYF.

The rearrangement uses TRBV7-8 and TRBJ2-5, with TRBD1 as a possible D gene (5 bases). Germline CDR1 SGHVS, CDR2 FQNEAQ. V was clipped by 1 base and J by 1 base, with 13 bases between them. The CDR3 covers 16 residues. The CDR3 DNA sequence: TGTGCCAGCAGCTTAGGGTTTACAGGCGCCCAAGAGACCCAGTACTTC. Protein: CASSLGFTGAQETQYF.

The V gene is TRBV2, the J gene TRBJ2-5; 7 bases match TRBD1. Germline-derived CDR1 and CDR2 are SNHLY and FYNNEI. The CDR3 covers 13 residues. After removal of 7 bases from V and 2 bases from J, the junction contained 4 bases not matched to a gene. DNA for the CDR3: TGTGCCAGCACCGGGACAGTGCAAGAGACCCAGTACTTC. It is translated as CASTGTVQETQYF.